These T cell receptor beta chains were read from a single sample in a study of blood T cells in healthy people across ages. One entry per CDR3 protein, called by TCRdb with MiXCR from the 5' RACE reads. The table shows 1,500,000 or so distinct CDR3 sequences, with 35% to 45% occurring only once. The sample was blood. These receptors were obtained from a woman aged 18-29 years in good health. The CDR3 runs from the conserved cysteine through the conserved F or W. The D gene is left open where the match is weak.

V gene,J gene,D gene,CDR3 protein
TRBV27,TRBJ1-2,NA,CASSFDMYGYTF
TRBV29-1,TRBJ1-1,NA,CSVGPRLVNTEAFF
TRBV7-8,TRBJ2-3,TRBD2,CASSLAQLAGVDTQYF
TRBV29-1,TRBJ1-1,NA,CSVGLDTNTEAFF
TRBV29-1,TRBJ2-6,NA,CSVDSGTLLGANVLTF
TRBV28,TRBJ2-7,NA,CASQTLPRTYEQYF
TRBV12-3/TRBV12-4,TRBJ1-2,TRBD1,CASSVSGGNYGYTF
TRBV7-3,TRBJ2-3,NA,CASSPGNSDTQYF
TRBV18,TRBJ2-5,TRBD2,CASSPPTSGLNTQYF
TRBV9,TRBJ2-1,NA,CASSEEGPVNEQFF
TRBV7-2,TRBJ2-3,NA,CASTRGGPTVYTQYF
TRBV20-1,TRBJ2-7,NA,CSTRDPGTYEQYF
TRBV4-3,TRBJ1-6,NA,CASSQRRAESSYNSPLHF
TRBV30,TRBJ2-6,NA,CAWSEGAGANVLTF
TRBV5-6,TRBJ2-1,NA,CASSLAEKTGRSYNEQFF
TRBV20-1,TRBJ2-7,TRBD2,CSAREKFASGGPFSYEQYF
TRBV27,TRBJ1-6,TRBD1,CASSPRGQGGLNSPLHF
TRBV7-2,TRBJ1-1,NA,CVSSLEGRSEAFF
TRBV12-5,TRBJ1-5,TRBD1,CASGSQPTGANQPQHF
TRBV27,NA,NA,CASSPSTLGVEQYF
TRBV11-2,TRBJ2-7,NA,CASSSHLAETYEQYF
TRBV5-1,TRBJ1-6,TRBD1,CASRWDRGHNSPLHF
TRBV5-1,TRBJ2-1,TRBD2,CASSQRLAGGSYNEQFF
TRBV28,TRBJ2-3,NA,CASSARLVGDTQYF
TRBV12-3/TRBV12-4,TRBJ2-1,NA,CASRESGSYSYNEQFF
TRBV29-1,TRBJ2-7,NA,CSVEEEAAPDEQYF
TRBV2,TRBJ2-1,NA,CPSSREGGAYNEQFF
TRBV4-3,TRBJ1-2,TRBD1,CASSQIGTGYGYTF
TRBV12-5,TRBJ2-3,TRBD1,CASSGQIRFLSTDTQYF
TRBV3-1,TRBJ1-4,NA,CASSQMTVQGGEKLFF
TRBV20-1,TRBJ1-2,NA,CSARDQLPPGYTF
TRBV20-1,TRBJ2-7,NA,CSARTRGFYEQYF
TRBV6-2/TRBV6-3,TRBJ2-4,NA,CASRRRDNEQYF
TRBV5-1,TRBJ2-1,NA,CASTFRHEQFF
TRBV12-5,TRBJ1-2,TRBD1,CASGLVLGQGIFGISGYTF
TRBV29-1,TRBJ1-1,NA,CSVLSPEAFF
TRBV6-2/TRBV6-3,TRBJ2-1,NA,CASSYLGILYYNEQFF
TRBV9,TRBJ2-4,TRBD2,CASSVRLAPHIQYF
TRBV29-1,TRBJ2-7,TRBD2,CSVEGLAGDYEQYF
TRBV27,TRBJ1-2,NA,CASSSLGGSSYGYTF
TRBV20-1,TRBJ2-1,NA,CSARTGGGYNEQFF
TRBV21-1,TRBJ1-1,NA,CASSERPEGLTEAFF
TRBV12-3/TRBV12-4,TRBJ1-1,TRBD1,CASTIGQGGSEAFF
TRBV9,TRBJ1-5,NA,CASSETGLTNQPQHF
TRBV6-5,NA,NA,CASSLTGFSYNEQYF
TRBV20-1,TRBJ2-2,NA,CSAGAPGGPNTGELFF